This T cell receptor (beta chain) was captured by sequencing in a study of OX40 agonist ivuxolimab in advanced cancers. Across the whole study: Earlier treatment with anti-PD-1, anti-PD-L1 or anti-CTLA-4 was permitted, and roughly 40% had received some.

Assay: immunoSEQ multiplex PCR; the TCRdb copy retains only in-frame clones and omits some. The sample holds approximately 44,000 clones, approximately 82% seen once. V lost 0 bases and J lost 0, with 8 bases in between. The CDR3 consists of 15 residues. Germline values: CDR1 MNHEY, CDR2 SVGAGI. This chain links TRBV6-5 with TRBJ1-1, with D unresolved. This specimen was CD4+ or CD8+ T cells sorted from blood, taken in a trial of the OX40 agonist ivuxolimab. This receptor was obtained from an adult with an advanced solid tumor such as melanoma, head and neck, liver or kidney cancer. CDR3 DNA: TGTGCCAGCAGTTACTCGATCGCTGTGAACACTGAAGCTTTCTTT. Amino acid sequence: CASSYSIAVNTEAFF.